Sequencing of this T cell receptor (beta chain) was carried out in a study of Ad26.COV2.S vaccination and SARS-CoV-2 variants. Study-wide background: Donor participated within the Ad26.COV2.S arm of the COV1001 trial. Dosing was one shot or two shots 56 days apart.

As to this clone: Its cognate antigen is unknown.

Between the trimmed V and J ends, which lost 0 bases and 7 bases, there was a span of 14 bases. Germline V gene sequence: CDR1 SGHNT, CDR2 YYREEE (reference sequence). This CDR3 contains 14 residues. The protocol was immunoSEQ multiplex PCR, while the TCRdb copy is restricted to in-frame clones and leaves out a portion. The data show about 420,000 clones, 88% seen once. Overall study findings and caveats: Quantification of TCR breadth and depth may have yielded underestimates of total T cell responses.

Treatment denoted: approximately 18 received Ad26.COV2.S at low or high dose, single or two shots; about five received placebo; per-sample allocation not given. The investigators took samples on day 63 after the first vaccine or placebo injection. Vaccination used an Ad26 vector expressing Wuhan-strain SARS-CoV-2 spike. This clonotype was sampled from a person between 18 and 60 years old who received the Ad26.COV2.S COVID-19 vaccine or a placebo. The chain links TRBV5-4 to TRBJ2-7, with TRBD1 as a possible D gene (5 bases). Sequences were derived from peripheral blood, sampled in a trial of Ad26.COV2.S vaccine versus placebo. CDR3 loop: CASSLATVRMEQYF. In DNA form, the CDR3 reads TGTGCCAGCAGCTTGGCGACAGTCCGGATGGAGCAGTACTTC.